This T cell receptor (beta chain) emerged from a study of cytomegalovirus exposure and HLA in healthy donors. Study findings and constraints: The study recorded 150 to 200 TCR beta chains that were cytomegalovirus-associated. As a later analysis revealed, the rate of TCR association differed by HLA locus, with DRB1 most and HLA-C fewest. TCR beta sequences reportedly predicted most subjects' HLA-A and HLA-B alleles accurately. For presence/absence analyses, sequencing depth was assumed to be roughly uniform across donors.

Germline loops: CDR1 SGHNT, CDR2 YYREEE (reference sequence). The CDR3 consists of 16 residues. V was cut by 1 base and J by 0 bases, with 11 bases left in between. Researchers ran the PCR with 60 Vbeta and 13 Jbeta primers. Clones were sequenced by immunoSEQ multiplex PCR, and TCRdb holds only the in-frame ones, with some missing. The profile shows fewer than 250,000 clones, roughly four fifths of them singletons. In regard to this clone: What it binds is not known.

The V and J genes are TRBV5-4 and TRBJ1-3, with a weak D call TRBD1 (6 bases). Sequencing was performed on PBMCs. This clonotype was obtained from a girl between 5 and 17 years old in good health and CMV-seronegative. CDR3 region: CASSLSGTNSGNTIYF. CDR3 DNA sequence: TGTGCCAGCAGCTTGAGTGGGACAAACTCTGGAAACACCATATATTTT.